What follows is one T cell receptor beta chain and its context. The target antigen is unknown. This sample was included in a study of cytomegalovirus exposure and HLA in healthy donors. Looked up from germline, CDR1 is SGHTA and CDR2 is FQGTGA. The CDR3 spans 19 residues. The V segment lost 1 base and the J segment 1 base; nucleotides outside the gene matches: 10. Study-level points and caveats: CMV serostatus was the sole immune exposure information available. Roughly uniform depth of sequencing across donors was assumed in presence/absence analyses.

PCR employed 60 Vbeta and 13 Jbeta primers. Data came from immunoSEQ multiplex PCR; TCRdb stores just in-frame clones and leaves some out. The repertoire holds approximately 130,000 clones, around 73% seen once, with about 3% in the top ten. The TCR comes from a human donor in good health. The chain has TRBV7-3 and TRBJ2-5; 12 bases fit TRBD2. Sequencing used PBMCs. CDR3 residues: CASSLRPSGRGGPQETQYF. The CDR3 DNA reads TGTGCCAGCAGCTTAAGGCCTAGCGGGAGGGGAGGGCCCCAAGAGACCCAGTACTTC.